This T cell receptor beta chain was documented in a study of siplizumab effects on memory and regulatory T cells. Assaying covered about 10^5 TCR templates per sample. TCRdb's table, derived via immunoSEQ multiplex PCR, lists solely in-frame clones and lacks some. The sample consists of approximately 100,000 clones, under 95% of them appearing once. The material sequenced was Tregs sorted from blood. The sequence was obtained from a human donor in good health.

CDR3 coding DNA: TGTGCCAGCAGCGCCGGGGCCACAGATACGCAGTATTTT. Protein sequence: CASSAGATDTQYF. This chain connects TRBV9 to TRBJ2-3; D could derive from TRBD1 or TRBD2 (5 bases each). CDR3 size: 13 residues. The germline gives CDR1 SGDLS, CDR2 YYNGEE. Deletions cut 3 bases from V and 2 bases from J, with 7 bases between. Variable domain in full (rest from reference TRBV9 and TRBJ2-3): DSGVTQTPKHLITATGQRVTLRCSPRSGDLSVYWYQQSLDQGLQFLIQYYNGEERAKGNILERFSAQQFPDLHSELNLSSLELGDSALYFCASSAGATDTQYFGPGTRLTVL.